This T cell receptor (beta chain) was retrieved from a study of cytomegalovirus exposure and HLA in healthy donors. Donors were ostensibly healthy at sampling, although undocumented immune exposures were probable. The CDR3 is 14 amino acids. Trimming removed 0 bases at V and 5 bases at J, with 11 bases between. CDR1 SGHTA and CDR2 FQGNSA come from the germline V gene. Points from the study as a whole: 16,951 TCR beta sequences were associated with HLA alleles at 0.05 false discovery rate in a later analysis. When a later analysis compared HLA-associated TCR beta chains with equally common others, the HLA-associated chains turned out to be more clonally expanded and to have lower generation probabilities. A list of around 160 TCR beta chains associated with cytomegalovirus was given.

Worth noting for this clone: Its antigen remains unknown.

In the PCR, 60 Vbeta and 13 Jbeta primers were used. Profiling relied on immunoSEQ multiplex PCR, and the TCRdb table lists in-frame clones only, not all of them. The sample lists under 200,000 clones, just under 80% occurring once. The clonotype originates from a woman in her forties or fifties in good health and CMV-seropositive. Sequenced input: PBMCs. The V and J genes are TRBV7-2 and TRBJ2-7; no firm D call. CDR3 in DNA: TGTGCCAGCAGCTTAGCGTTCTCCCGAGACGAGCAGTACTTC. It encodes CASSLAFSRDEQYF.